A single sample gave rise to the 26 T cell receptor beta chains below, sequenced in a study of cytomegalovirus exposure and HLA in healthy donors. 60 Vbeta and 13 Jbeta primers were used in PCR. Repertoires were generated with immunoSEQ multiplex PCR, while TCRdb's copy carries only in-frame clones and drops some. The sample consists of over 250,000 clones, just over 70% of them appearing once. The sequenced sample was PBMCs. These receptors were obtained from a female donor in good health and CMV-seronegative.

V gene TRBV9 combines with J gene TRBJ2-5; 16 bases are shared with TRBD2. The CDR3 has 20 amino acids. Trimming took 3 bases from V and 1 from J; bases not matched to a gene: 12. The germline V gene has CDR1 SGDLS and CDR2 YYNGEE. CDR3 amino acids: CASSARPWGTSGRAQETQYF. In nucleotides, the CDR3 is TGTGCCAGCAGCGCCCGACCTTGGGGGACTAGCGGGAGGGCCCAAGAGACCCAGTACTTC.

The chain uses TRBV7-9 and TRBJ2-2; possible D gene TRBD2, 6 bases. Trimming took off 4 bases at V and 2 bases at J, with 20 bases between the two ends. The CDR3 totals 18 residues. The germline V gene has CDR1 SEHNR and CDR2 FQNEAQ (reference sequence). In nucleotides, the CDR3 is TGTGCCAGCAGCTCCTTTAAACTAGGGAGGAGAAACACCGGGGAGCTGTTTTTT. The encoded protein is CASSSFKLGRRNTGELFF.

This sequence joins TRBV11-3 and TRBJ2-1; 11 nucleotides agree with TRBD2. From germline, CDR1 is SGHNT and CDR2 YENEEA. CDR3 length: 16 amino acids. With V trimmed by 0 bases and J by 8 bases, 6 bases remained unmatched. This chain's CDR3 is CASSLEGTSGEYEQFF. For the CDR3, the DNA is TGTGCCAGCAGCTTAGAGGGGACTAGCGGTGAGTATGAGCAGTTCTTC.

The V and J genes are TRBV4-1 and TRBJ2-1; 11 bases line up with TRBD2. The CDR3 totals 19 residues. J lost 0 bases, V lost 1 base, and 8 bases had no gene match. Germline loops: CDR1 MGHRA, CDR2 YSYEKL. CDR3 loop: CASSQVPPTSGNSYNEQFF. The DNA for the CDR3 is TGCGCCAGCAGCCAAGTTCCCCCGACTAGCGGGAACTCCTACAATGAGCAGTTCTTC.

This clone was recorded a few times. This sequence joins TRBV14 and TRBJ2-3, with D uncertain. CDR3 length: 13 amino acids. Germline CDR1 and CDR2: SGHDN and FVKESK. V lost 5 bases and J 8 bases, leaving 14 bases between the germline ends. DNA for the CDR3: TGTGCCAGCAGCTCCCACTACCCTAGTACGCAGTATTTT. This codes for CASSSHYPSTQYF.

In its sample, this clone was seen a few times. The gene calls are TRBV4-1 and TRBJ2-3, with 13 bases matching TRBD2. CDR3 size: 14 residues. Germline lookup yields CDR1 MGHRA and CDR2 YSYEKL. Germline trimming cut 10 bases from V and 9 bases from J; bases unmatched to any gene: 10. DNA for the CDR3: TGCGCCACCGGGACTAGCGGGGACCTTGGCACGCAGTATTTT. Translated: CATGTSGDLGTQYF.

The chain uses TRBV29-1 and TRBJ2-1; perhaps TRBD1 as D (5 bases). The germline CDR1 and CDR2 sequences are SQVTM and ANQGSEA. The CDR3 spans 14 residues. V shed 2 bases and J shed 0 bases, with 8 bases lying between them. CDR3 protein: CSVEYRYSYNEQFF. The CDR3 DNA is TGCAGCGTTGAATACAGGTACTCCTACAATGAGCAGTTCTTC.

This chain joins TRBV27 and TRBJ1-1; D may be TRBD1 (5 bases). In germline, CDR1 is MNHEY, CDR2 SMNVEV (reference sequence). CDR3 length: 13 residues. The ends were cut back, 3 bases at V and 4 bases at J, with 9 bases in the middle. The CDR3 nucleotides read TGTGCCAGCAGTTTCAGGGATTCCACTGAAGCTTTCTTT. Protein sequence: CASSFRDSTEAFF.

This clone has just a few counts. The rearrangement joins TRBV6-1 to TRBJ1-4; no reliable D call. Germline CDR1 is MNHNS and CDR2 is SASEGT. This CDR3 contains 16 residues. Trimming left V 2 bases short and J 3 bases short, with 13 bases between. The CDR3 is CASSERRPGANEKLFF. Here the CDR3 DNA reads TGTGCCAGCAGTGAAAGGAGACCCGGGGCTAATGAAAAACTGTTTTTT.

J is TRBJ2-2 and V is TRBV2; perhaps TRBD2 as D (6 bases). Germline V CDR1 and CDR2: SNHLY, FYNNEI. The V and J ends lost 0 bases and 0 bases respectively, with 8 bases between them. This CDR3 spans 16 amino acids. Here the CDR3 DNA reads TGTGCCAGCAGTGAAGCGGCTAGCGCGAACACCGGGGAGCTGTTTTTT. This sequence encodes CASSEAASANTGELFF.

The chain has TRBV7-3 and TRBJ2-2, with 13 nucleotides matching TRBD2. Germline V gene sequence: CDR1 SGHTA, CDR2 FQGTGA. The CDR3 is 19 residues long. Trimming took 5 bases from V and 0 from J; bases not matched to a gene: 9. The CDR3 spells CASSQRPLAGGPNTGELFF. Here the CDR3 DNA reads TGTGCCAGCAGCCAGAGACCACTAGCGGGAGGGCCGAACACCGGGGAGCTGTTTTTT. The full variable domain, completed using reference TRBV7-3 and TRBJ2-2, is GAGVSQTPSNKVTEKGKYVELRCDPISGHTALYWYRQSLGQGPEFLIYFQGTGAADDSGLPNDRFFAVRPEGSVSTLKIQRTERGDSAVYLCASSQRPLAGGPNTGELFFGEGSRLTVL.

This clone was observed a handful of times. The V call is TRBV9, the J call TRBJ1-5; D might be TRBD1 (5 bases). Trimming cost V 4 bases and J 7 bases, with 18 bases left between them. In germline, CDR1 is SGDLS, CDR2 YYNGEE. The CDR3 length is 15 residues. Here the CDR3 reads CASSRSTASGQPQHF. The CDR3, as DNA: TGTGCCAGCAGCAGATCGACAGCTTCTGGGCAGCCCCAGCATTTT.

The chain has TRBV11-2 and TRBJ2-3; 11 bases are shared with TRBD2. The germline V gene has CDR1 SGHAT and CDR2 FQNNGV. Trimming removed 4 bases from V and 5 bases from J; junction bases left unmatched: 14. This CDR3 has 18 residues. CDR3 nucleotide sequence: TGTGCCAGCAGCTCTCCTCTAACTAGCGGGAGTAATCGAGATACGCAGTATTTT. It encodes CASSSPLTSGSNRDTQYF.

The chain has TRBV7-2 and TRBJ2-7; no firm D call. The germline V and J ends were trimmed by 0 bases and 4 bases, with 10 bases remaining between them. The germline gives CDR1 SGHTA, CDR2 FQGNSA. The CDR3 is made up of 14 amino acids. The CDR3 coding sequence is TGTGCCAGCAGCTTAGCAGCGACCCGTTACGAGCAGTACTTC. It yields the protein CASSLAATRYEQYF.

The rearrangement uses TRBV11-2 and TRBJ2-7; no clear D. V was shortened by 1 base and J by 4 bases, with 23 bases between the two germline ends. The CDR3 loop spans 18 amino acids. Per germline, CDR1 SGHAT and CDR2 FQNNGV. CDR3 residues: CASSLVLRGQAYPYEQYF. Here the CDR3 DNA reads TGTGCCAGCAGCTTAGTCCTTCGTGGCCAGGCGTATCCTTACGAGCAGTACTTC. The whole variable domain, filled in from reference TRBV11-2 and TRBJ2-7, reads EAGVAQSPRYKIIEKRQSVAFWCNPISGHATLYWYQQILGQGPKLLIQFQNNGVVDDSQLPKDRFSAERLKGVDSTLKIQPAKLEDSAVYLCASSLVLRGQAYPYEQYFGPGTRLTVT.

This chain joins TRBV2 and TRBJ2-5; a weak D match, TRBD2 (5 bases). The germline CDR1 and CDR2 sequences are SNHLY and FYNNEI. The CDR3 totals 14 residues. Trimming removed 3 bases from V and 5 bases from J, with 13 bases in between. The CDR3 reads CASSDPNPGETQYF. The CDR3 coding sequence is TGTGCCAGCAGTGATCCCAACCCGGGGGAGACCCAGTACTTC.

The chain is built from TRBV7-2 and TRBJ1-4; D perhaps matches TRBD1 (6 bases). The CDR3 is 15 residues long. CDR1 is SGHTA and CDR2 is FQGNSA in the germline V gene. Trimming shortened V by 4 bases and J by 3 bases, and 12 bases separated the two germline ends. CDR3 nucleotides: TGTGCCAGCAGCTCACAGACAGGACCTAATGAAAAACTGTTTTTT. Its protein is CASSSQTGPNEKLFF.

DNA for the CDR3: TGTGCCAGCAGCGAAGACCGGACAGGGGGCGCGGGGTACGAGCAGTACTTC. Translated, it gives CASSEDRTGGAGYEQYF. This chain joins TRBV5-6 and TRBJ2-7; 11 bases match TRBD1. The V gene end was trimmed by 4 bases and the J gene end by 4 bases; junction bases not matched to a gene: 13. The CDR3 extends over 17 amino acids. Germline V gene sequence: CDR1 SGHDT, CDR2 YYEEEE.

The J gene is TRBJ2-3, the V gene TRBV4-1, with TRBD2 matching 7 bases. In germline, CDR1 is MGHRA, CDR2 YSYEKL. The ends lost 4 bases at V and 6 bases at J; junction bases unmatched: 19. This CDR3 has 18 amino acids. CDR3 region: CASSPSVRLAILADTQYF. CDR3 in DNA: TGCGCCAGCAGCCCGAGTGTTCGACTAGCAATTTTGGCGGATACGCAGTATTTT.

This chain links TRBV30 with TRBJ2-1; maybe TRBD2 (7 bases). This CDR3 has 15 residues. The germline V gene has CDR1 GTSNPN and CDR2 SVGIG (reference sequence). Trimming removed 4 bases at V and 0 bases at J, with 13 bases between. The CDR3 here is CAWMGGQGSYNEQFF. The CDR3 DNA reads TGTGCCTGGATGGGGGGGCAGGGCTCCTACAATGAGCAGTTCTTC. Drawing the rest from reference TRBV30 and TRBJ2-1, the complete variable domain is SQTIHQWPATLVQPVGSPLSLECTVEGTSNPNLYWYRQAAGRGLQLLFYSVGIGQISSEVPQNLSASRPQDRQFILSSKKLLLSDSGFYLCAWMGGQGSYNEQFFGPGTRLTVL.

This clone has a handful of counts. This sequence joins TRBV2 and TRBJ1-1; D call uncertain. CDR3 length equals 14 residues. The V gene lost 4 bases and the J gene lost 1 base, with 10 bases spanning the gap. CDR1 and CDR2 (germline): SNHLY, FYNNEI. The CDR3 spells CASSVAQQNTEAFF. The CDR3 DNA reads TGTGCCAGCAGTGTGGCACAGCAGAACACTGAAGCTTTCTTT.

In its sample, this clone was seen a few times. The chain combines TRBV27 with TRBJ2-7; D remains unclear. Germline V gives CDR1 MNHEY, CDR2 SMNVEV (reference sequence). Trimming cost V 8 bases and J 0 bases, with 11 bases left between them. The length of the CDR3 is 13 residues. The CDR3 loop reads CASGPTNSYEQYF. The CDR3 bases are TGTGCCAGCGGCCCCACCAACTCCTACGAGCAGTACTTC.

The gene calls are TRBV4-1 and TRBJ2-2; 11 bases fit TRBD2. CDR3 length equals 16 residues. Trimming took 1 base from V and 7 from J; bases not matched to a gene: 5. Germline V gene lookup returns CDR1 MGHRA and CDR2 YSYEKL. The CDR3 region has the DNA TGCGCCAGCAGCCAAGTACTAGCGGGAGTGGTCGGGGAGCTGTTTTTT. This gives the protein CASSQVLAGVVGELFF.

The table lists this clone with a few counts. V and J are TRBV5-4 and TRBJ2-2; 8 nucleotides align to TRBD2. Germline CDR1 is SGHNT and CDR2 is YYREEE (reference sequence). CDR3 length: 13 amino acids. Unmatched junction bases numbered 2, after V lost 5 bases and J lost 5 bases. The CDR3 loop is CASRSSGTGELFF. Here the CDR3 DNA reads TGTGCCAGCAGATCTAGCGGGACCGGGGAGCTGTTTTTT.

The chain joins TRBV7-2 to TRBJ1-1, with D possibly TRBD1 on 6 matching bases. The V and J ends lost 2 bases and 1 base respectively, with 14 bases between them. This CDR3 has 16 amino acids. Germline CDR1 reads SGHTA; CDR2 reads FQGNSA. DNA for the CDR3: TGTGCCAGCAGCTTATCACCGGGACATGAGAACACTGAAGCTTTCTTT. It translates to CASSLSPGHENTEAFF.

About this clone: Other DNA sequences in the same sample also yield this CDR3. The chain recombines TRBV5-4 with TRBJ2-7; 12 bases map to TRBD2. The CDR3 has 15 residues. Unmatched junction bases numbered 3, after V lost 4 bases and J lost 1 base. From germline, CDR1 is SGHNT and CDR2 YYREEE (reference sequence). CDR3 sequence: CASSPGLAGSYEQYF. The CDR3 DNA sequence: TGTGCCAGCAGCCCCGGACTAGCGGGATCCTACGAGCAGTACTTC. Full variable domain (outside the CDR3, taken from reference TRBV5-4 and TRBJ2-7): ETGVTQSPTHLIKTRGQQVTLRCSSQSGHNTVSWYQQALGQGPQFIFQYYREEENGRGNFPPRFSGLQFPNYSSELNVNALELDDSALYLCASSPGLAGSYEQYFGPGTRLTVT.